This T cell receptor beta chain originates from a study of blood T cell repertoires in COVID-19. Across the study: PBMCs, B-cell-depleted T cells, or T cells were the source of the cDNA or gDNA that made up the material.

This clone appeared a few times. Looked up from germline, CDR1 is SGHRS and CDR2 is YFSETQ. Between the trimmed V and J ends, which lost 6 bases and 4 bases, there was a span of 10 bases. This CDR3 region has 13 residues. In the authors' methods: How many nucleated cells were present was estimated from reference gene primer amplification. Sequencing used immunoSEQ multiplex PCR; TCRdb keeps in-frame clones, though not all of them. That table supplies the V and J calls and clone size; D and trimming were determined from the DNA. The sample gives 300,000 to 400,000 clones, 85% of which show up once; under 2% is in the top ten. Up to 2 weeks before entering the study, exposed participants had met a COVID-19 case.

V gene TRBV5-1 combines with J gene TRBJ1-4, with D perhaps TRBD1 (5 bases). Specimen: PBMCs or T cells enriched from blood (not recorded which). This TCR was sampled from a woman aged 25 to 39 who had been exposed to COVID-19. This chain's CDR3 is CASKDSLNEKLFF. Here the CDR3 DNA reads TGCGCCAGCAAAGACAGTCTTAATGAAAAACTGTTTTTT.